This T cell receptor beta chain was found in a study of T cell changes during pregnancy in multiple sclerosis. The CDR3 covers 11 residues. The V end lost 3 bases, the J end lost 7 bases, and 10 bases lay between the germline ends. Germline V gives CDR1 SQVTM, CDR2 ANQGSEA. Clones were read by immunoSEQ multiplex PCR, and TCRdb kept only the in-frame ones, dropping some. The sample lists about 60,000 clones, nearly 95% occurring once. The chain carries TRBV29-1 and TRBJ2-7; tentative D call: TRBD2 (5 bases). The sequencing used peripheral blood, collected in the first trimester of pregnancy. This clonotype originated in a female donor with multiple sclerosis, enrolled in a pregnancy study. The CDR3 spells CSVEVPGEQYF. Here the CDR3 DNA reads TGCAGCGTTGAGGTCCCGGGGGAGCAGTACTTC.